This is a list of T cell receptor beta chains from one sample in a study of cytomegalovirus exposure and HLA in healthy donors. Repertoires were generated with immunoSEQ multiplex PCR, while TCRdb's copy carries only in-frame clones and drops some. Of around 94,000 clones listed, nearly 65% are singletons. The sample was PBMCs. These receptor sequences come from a human donor in good health. Both conserved end residues are part of each CDR3. Fields, in order: V gene, D gene, clone size, J gene, CDR3 length, CDR3 DNA, CDR3 protein. The D gene is left open where the match is weak. Clone size is given for some rows only: seen once, a few or many times, or a class if the clone is expanded.

V: TRBV27; D: .; size: few; J: TRBJ2-1; length: 11; DNA: TGTGCCACCAGTCGGTTCAATGAGCAGTTCTTC; CDR3: CATSRFNEQFF
V: TRBV7-9; D: .; size: .; J: TRBJ1-2; length: 17; DNA: TGTGCCAGCAGCCACACCGGACGGGGTTGGTGGGACTATGGCTACACCTTC; CDR3: CASSHTGRGWWDYGYTF
V: TRBV4-2; D: .; size: .; J: TRBJ2-3; length: 15; DNA: TGTGCCAGCAGCCAAGACTTTCGGGAGCTAGATACGCAGTATTTT; CDR3: CASSQDFRELDTQYF
V: TRBV9; D: .; size: .; J: TRBJ2-7; length: 14; DNA: TGTGCCAGCAGCGTAGGACACAGCCTTTACGAGCAGTACTTC; CDR3: CASSVGHSLYEQYF
V: TRBV28; D: .; size: .; J: TRBJ1-2; length: 13; DNA: TGTGCCAGCAGTTTAATGGGGGCTGGTGGCTACACCTTC; CDR3: CASSLMGAGGYTF
V: TRBV7-2; D: TRBD1; size: .; J: TRBJ2-7; length: 14; DNA: TGTGCCAGCAGCTTAGGACAGGGGGCGAACGAGCAGTACTTC; CDR3: CASSLGQGANEQYF
V: TRBV5-8; D: .; size: .; J: TRBJ1-5; length: 15; DNA: TGTGCCAGCAGCTTTCGGGGGGAAAGCAATCAGCCCCAGCATTTT; CDR3: CASSFRGESNQPQHF
V: TRBV27; D: TRBD2; size: few; J: TRBJ2-1; length: 18; DNA: TGTGCCAGCAATAAGGGCGGGGGGAGGATGTCGTGGGATAATGAGCAGTTCTTC; CDR3: CASNKGGGRMSWDNEQFF
V: TRBV7-2; D: .; size: .; J: TRBJ1-5; length: 16; DNA: TGTGCCAGCAGCTTAGGTGGCGGGAACACCAATCAGCCCCAGCATTTT; CDR3: CASSLGGGNTNQPQHF
V: TRBV18; D: .; size: few; J: TRBJ1-5; length: 14; DNA: TGTGCCAGCTCACCGACAGATAGCAATCAGCCCCAGCATTTT; CDR3: CASSPTDSNQPQHF
V: TRBV5-1; D: .; size: .; J: TRBJ2-3; length: 16; DNA: TGCGCCAGCAGCCACTACAACCTACCTAGCACAGATACGCAGTATTTT; CDR3: CASSHYNLPSTDTQYF
V: TRBV4-1; D: TRBD2; size: .; J: TRBJ2-2; length: 18; DNA: TGCGCCAGCAGCCATGTTCTCTTGCGGGAGACGGGCACCGGGGAGCTGTTTTTT; CDR3: CASSHVLLRETGTGELFF
V: TRBV19; D: TRBD1; size: once; J: TRBJ2-7; length: 14; DNA: TGTGCCAGTAGTATGACAGGGGGTCTCCCCGAGCAGTACTTC; CDR3: CASSMTGGLPEQYF
V: TRBV19; D: TRBD1; size: .; J: TRBJ2-7; length: 14; DNA: TGTGCCAGTAGTCCGGGACAGGGGGCCTACGAGCAGTACTTC; CDR3: CASSPGQGAYEQYF
V: TRBV7-2; D: TRBD2; size: .; J: TRBJ2-7; length: 14; DNA: TGTGCCAGCAGCCGAGGACTAGCGGGAGGGGAGCAGTACTTC; CDR3: CASSRGLAGGEQYF
V: TRBV5-1; D: .; size: .; J: TRBJ1-2; length: 17; DNA: TGCGCCAGCAGCTTGGGTCGTCGGCAGGGTAGTGGCTATGGCTACACCTTC; CDR3: CASSLGRRQGSGYGYTF
V: TRBV9; D: TRBD1; size: .; J: TRBJ1-3; length: 15; DNA: TGTGCCAGCAGCCCTCGACAGGGCTCAAGAAACACCATATATTTT; CDR3: CASSPRQGSRNTIYF
V: TRBV4-1; D: TRBD1; size: .; J: TRBJ1-2; length: 15; DNA: TGCGCCAGCAGCCAACCCCGACAGGGAAGCTATGGCTACACCTTC; CDR3: CASSQPRQGSYGYTF
V: TRBV30; D: TRBD2; size: .; J: TRBJ2-3; length: 16; DNA: TGTGCCTGGAGTGTTGAGACTAGCGGGAGTACAGATACGCAGTATTTT; CDR3: CAWSVETSGSTDTQYF
V: TRBV28; D: TRBD1; size: .; J: TRBJ2-7; length: 13; DNA: TGTGCCACCCTCCGGGACAGGGTTTGCTTGGGCTACTTC; CDR3: CATLRDRVCLGYF